Shown below are 2 T cell receptor beta chains from a single sample sequenced in a study of blood T cell repertoires in COVID-19. Measured with immunoSEQ multiplex PCR; TCRdb has only the in-frame clones, and not every one. The sample contains tens of thousands of clones, about 92% of which appear only once. Sequenced: peripheral blood. All receptors derive from a woman aged 70-85 years with COVID-19, enrolled during active disease.

The rearrangement joins TRBV24-1 to TRBJ2-4; TRBD1 matches at 8 bases. V shed 9 bases, J shed 0 bases, and the junction held 21 bases outside the gene matches. The germline V gene encodes CDR1 KGHDR and CDR2 SFDVKD. This CDR3 is built from 20 residues. CDR3 in DNA: TGTGCCACCCTAAAATGTCTTGGACAGGGTCCGGTCCTAGCCAAAAACATTCAGTACTTC. It translates to CATLKCLGQGPVLAKNIQYF.

The rearrangement joins TRBV3-1 (or the pseudogene TRBV3-2) to TRBJ2-3, with 8 bases identical to TRBD2. The trim removed 0 bases at V and 3 bases at J, leaving 5 bases unmatched. The length of the CDR3 is 16 residues. Per the germline V gene, CDR1 is LGHDT and CDR2 is YNNKEL (reference sequence). For the CDR3, the DNA is TGTGCCAGCAGCCAAGAGCTAGCGGGTCGTACAGATACGCAGTATTTT. Residues: CASSQELAGRTDTQYF.